Below, one T cell receptor beta chain is given with its context. Its target is not known. This record comes from a study of siplizumab effects on memory and regulatory T cells. General study results and limits: Just a small share of alloreactive clones was traced back to unstimulated subsets.

V was pared by 5 bases and J by 4 bases, with 14 bases between. The CDR3 runs 15 residues. CDR1 and CDR2 from the germline V gene are MGHRA and YSYEKL. The table came from immunoSEQ multiplex PCR; TCRdb's copy has only in-frame clones and leaves some out. The sample has fewer than 100,000 clones, around 95% seen once. The gene calls are TRBV4-1 and TRBJ2-2, with unresolved D. This receptor was obtained from a human donor in good health. Sequencing was carried out using CD8+ T cells sorted from blood. CDR3 bases: TGCGCCAGCAGCTCGATGGACCATACCACCGGGGAGCTGTTTTTT. This translates into CASSSMDHTTGELFF.